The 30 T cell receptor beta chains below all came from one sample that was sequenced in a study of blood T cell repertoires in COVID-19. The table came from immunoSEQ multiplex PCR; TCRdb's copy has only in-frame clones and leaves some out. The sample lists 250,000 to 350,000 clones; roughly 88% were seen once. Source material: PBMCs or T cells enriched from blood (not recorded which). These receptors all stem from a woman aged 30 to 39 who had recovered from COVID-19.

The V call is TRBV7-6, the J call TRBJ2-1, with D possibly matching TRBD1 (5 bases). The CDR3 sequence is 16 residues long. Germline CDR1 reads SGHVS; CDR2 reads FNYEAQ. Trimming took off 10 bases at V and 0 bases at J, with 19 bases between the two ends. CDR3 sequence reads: CATPPSQGGSYNEQFF. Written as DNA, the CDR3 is TGTGCCACTCCCCCCTCCCAGGGTGGCTCCTACAATGAGCAGTTCTTC.

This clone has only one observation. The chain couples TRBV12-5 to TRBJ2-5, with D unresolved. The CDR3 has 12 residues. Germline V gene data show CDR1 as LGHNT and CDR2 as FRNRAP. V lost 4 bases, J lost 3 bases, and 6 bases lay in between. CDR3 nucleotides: TGTGCTAGTGGTTCGTCGGAAGAGACCCAGTACTTC. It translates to CASGSSEETQYF.

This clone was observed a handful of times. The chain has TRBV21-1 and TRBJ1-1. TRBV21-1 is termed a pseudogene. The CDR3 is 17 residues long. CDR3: CASNGVGVADPLTEAFF. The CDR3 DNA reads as TGTGCCAGCAACGGGGTGGGCGTGGCAGATCCCCTCACTGAAGCTTTCTTT.

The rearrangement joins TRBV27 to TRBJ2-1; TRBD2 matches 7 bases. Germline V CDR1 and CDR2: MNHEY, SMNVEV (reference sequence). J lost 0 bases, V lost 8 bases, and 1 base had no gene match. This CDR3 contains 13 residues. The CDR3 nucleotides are TGTGCCAGCCGGGACTACTCCTACAATGAGCAGTTCTTC. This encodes CASRDYSYNEQFF.

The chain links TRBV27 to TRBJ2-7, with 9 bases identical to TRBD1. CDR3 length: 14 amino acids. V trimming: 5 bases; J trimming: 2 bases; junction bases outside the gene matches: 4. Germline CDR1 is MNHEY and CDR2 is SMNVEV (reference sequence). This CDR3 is CASSGTGRPYEQYF. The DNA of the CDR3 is TGTGCCAGCAGTGGGACAGGGCGGCCCTACGAGCAGTACTTC.

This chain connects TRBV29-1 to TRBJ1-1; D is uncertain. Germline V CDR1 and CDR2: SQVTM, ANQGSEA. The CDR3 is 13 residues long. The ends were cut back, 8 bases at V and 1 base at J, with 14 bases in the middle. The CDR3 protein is CSSKQLKNTEAFF. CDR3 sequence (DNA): TGCAGCTCAAAACAGCTTAAGAACACTGAAGCTTTCTTT.

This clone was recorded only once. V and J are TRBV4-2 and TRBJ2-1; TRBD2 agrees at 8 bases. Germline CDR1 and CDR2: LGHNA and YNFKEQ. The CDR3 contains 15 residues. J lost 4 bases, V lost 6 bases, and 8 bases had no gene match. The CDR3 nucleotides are TGTGCCAGCAGTCACACGGGACTAGATTACAATGAGCAGTTCTTC. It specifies CASSHTGLDYNEQFF.

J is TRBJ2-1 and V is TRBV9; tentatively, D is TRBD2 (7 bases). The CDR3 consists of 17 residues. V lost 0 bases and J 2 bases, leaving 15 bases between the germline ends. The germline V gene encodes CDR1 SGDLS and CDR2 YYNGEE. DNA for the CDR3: TGTGCCAGCAGCGTAGGGGGGGGCGGGAGCACCTACAATGAGCAGTTCTTC. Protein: CASSVGGGGSTYNEQFF.

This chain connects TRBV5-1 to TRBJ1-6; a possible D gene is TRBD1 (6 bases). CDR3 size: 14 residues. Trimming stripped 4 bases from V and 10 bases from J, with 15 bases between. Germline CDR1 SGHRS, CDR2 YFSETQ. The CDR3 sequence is CASSLTGNRSPLHF. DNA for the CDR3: TGCGCCAGCAGCCTGACAGGTAACCGATCACCCCTCCACTTT.

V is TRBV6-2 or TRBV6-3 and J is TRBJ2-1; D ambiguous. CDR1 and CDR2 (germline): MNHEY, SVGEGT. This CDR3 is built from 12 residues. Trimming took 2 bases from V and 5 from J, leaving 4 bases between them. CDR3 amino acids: CASSYPDNEQFF. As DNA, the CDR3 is TGTGCCAGCAGTTACCCCGACAATGAGCAGTTCTTC.

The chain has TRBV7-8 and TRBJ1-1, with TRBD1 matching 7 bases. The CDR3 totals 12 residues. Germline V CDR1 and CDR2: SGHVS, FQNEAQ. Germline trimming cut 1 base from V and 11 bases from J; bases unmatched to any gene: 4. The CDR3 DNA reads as TGTGCCAGCAGCTTAGGACAGGGTGGGGCTTTCTTT. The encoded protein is CASSLGQGGAFF. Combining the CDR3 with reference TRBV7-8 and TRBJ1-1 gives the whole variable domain GAGVSQSPRYKVAKRGQDVALRCDPISGHVSLFWYQQALGQGPEFLTYFQNEAQLDKSGLPSDRFFAERPEGSVSTLKIQRTQQEDSAVYLCASSLGQGGAFFGQGTRLTVV.

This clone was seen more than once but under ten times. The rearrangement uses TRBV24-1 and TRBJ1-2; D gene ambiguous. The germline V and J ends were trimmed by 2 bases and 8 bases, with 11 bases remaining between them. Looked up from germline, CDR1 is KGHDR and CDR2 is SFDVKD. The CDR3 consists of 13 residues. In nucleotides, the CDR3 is TGTGCCACCAGTGATTGGACTCTGGGGGGCTACACCTTC. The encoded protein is CATSDWTLGGYTF.

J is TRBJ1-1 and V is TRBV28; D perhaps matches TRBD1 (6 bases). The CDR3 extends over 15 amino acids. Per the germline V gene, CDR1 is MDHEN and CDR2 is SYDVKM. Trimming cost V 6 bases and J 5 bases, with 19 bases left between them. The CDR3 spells CASSTPQVQGTEAFF. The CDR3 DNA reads TGTGCCAGCAGCACCCCCCAGGTCCAGGGGACTGAAGCTTTCTTT.

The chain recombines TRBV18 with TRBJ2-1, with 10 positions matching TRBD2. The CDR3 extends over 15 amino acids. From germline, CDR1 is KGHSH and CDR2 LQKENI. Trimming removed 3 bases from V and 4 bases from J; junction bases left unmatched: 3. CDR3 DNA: TGTGCCAGCTCACCCCCGGGACTAGCGTACAATGAGCAGTTCTTC. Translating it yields CASSPPGLAYNEQFF.

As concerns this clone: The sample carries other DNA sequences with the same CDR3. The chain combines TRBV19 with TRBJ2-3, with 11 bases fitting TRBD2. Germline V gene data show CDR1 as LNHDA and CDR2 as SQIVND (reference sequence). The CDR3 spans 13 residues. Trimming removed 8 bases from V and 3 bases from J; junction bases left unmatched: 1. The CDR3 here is CASRTSGTDTQYF. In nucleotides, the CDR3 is TGTGCCAGTCGGACTAGCGGGACAGATACGCAGTATTTT.

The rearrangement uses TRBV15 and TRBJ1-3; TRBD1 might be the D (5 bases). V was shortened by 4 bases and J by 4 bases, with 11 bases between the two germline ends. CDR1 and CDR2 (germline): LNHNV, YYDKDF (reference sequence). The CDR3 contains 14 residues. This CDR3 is CATSTDRGGNTIYF. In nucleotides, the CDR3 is TGTGCCACCAGCACCGATCGGGGGGGAAACACCATATATTTT.

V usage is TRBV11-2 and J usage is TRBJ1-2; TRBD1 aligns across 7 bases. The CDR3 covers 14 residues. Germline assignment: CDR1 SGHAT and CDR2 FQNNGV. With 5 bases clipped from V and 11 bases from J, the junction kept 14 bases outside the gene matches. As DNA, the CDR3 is TGTGCCAGCAGCCCGGCGACAGGGATCGCGGATTACACCTTC. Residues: CASSPATGIADYTF.

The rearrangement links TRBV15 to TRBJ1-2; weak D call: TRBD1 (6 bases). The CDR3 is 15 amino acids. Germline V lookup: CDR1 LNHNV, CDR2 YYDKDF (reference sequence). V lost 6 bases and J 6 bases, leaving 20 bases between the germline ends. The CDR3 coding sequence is TGTGCCACCAGAGGGACGGACGGTGAGGGGGATGGCTACACCTTC. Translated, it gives CATRGTDGEGDGYTF. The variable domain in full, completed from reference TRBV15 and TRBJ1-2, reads DAMVIQNPRYQVTQFGKPVTLSCSQTLNHNVMYWYQQKSSQAPKLLFHYYDKDFNNEADTPDNFQSRRPNTSFCFLDIRSPGLGDTAMYLCATRGTDGEGDGYTFGSGTRLTVV.

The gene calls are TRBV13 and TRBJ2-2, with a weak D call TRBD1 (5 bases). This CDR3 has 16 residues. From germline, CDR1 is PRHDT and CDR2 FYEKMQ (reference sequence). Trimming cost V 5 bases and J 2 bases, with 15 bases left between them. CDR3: CASSPATVLNTGELFF. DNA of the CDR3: TGTGCCAGCAGCCCCGCGACAGTCCTAAACACCGGGGAGCTGTTTTTT.

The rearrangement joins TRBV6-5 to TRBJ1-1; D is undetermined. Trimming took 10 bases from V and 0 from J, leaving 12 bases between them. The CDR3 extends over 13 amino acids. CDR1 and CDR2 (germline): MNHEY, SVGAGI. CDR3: CATGSPMNTEAFF. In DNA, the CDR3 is TGTGCCACGGGGTCCCCCATGAACACTGAAGCTTTCTTT.

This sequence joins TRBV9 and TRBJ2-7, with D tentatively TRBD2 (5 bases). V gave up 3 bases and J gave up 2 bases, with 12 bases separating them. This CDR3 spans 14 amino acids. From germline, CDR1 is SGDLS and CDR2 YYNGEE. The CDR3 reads CASSETPGTYEQYF. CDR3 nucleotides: TGTGCCAGCAGCGAAACCCCGGGGACCTACGAGCAGTACTTC.

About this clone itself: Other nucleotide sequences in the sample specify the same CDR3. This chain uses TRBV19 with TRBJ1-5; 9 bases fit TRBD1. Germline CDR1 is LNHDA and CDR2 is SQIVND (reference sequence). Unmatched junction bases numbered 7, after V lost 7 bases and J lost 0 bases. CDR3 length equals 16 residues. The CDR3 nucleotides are TGTGCCAGTACAAGGGGACAGGGTAATAGCAATCAGCCCCAGCATTTT. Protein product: CASTRGQGNSNQPQHF.

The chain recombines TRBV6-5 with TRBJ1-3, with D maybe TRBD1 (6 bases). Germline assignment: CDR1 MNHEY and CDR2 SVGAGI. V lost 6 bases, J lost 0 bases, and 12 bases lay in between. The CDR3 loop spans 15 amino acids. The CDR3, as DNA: TGTGCCAGCAGACACAACAGGGACTCTGGAAACACCATATATTTT. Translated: CASRHNRDSGNTIYF.

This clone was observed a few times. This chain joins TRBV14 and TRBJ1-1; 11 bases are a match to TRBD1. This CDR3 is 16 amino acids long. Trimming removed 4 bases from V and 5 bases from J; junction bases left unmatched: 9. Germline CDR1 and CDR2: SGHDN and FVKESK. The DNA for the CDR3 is TGTGCCAGCAGCCTGGACAGGGGGCCCCGATGGACTGAAGCTTTCTTT. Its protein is CASSLDRGPRWTEAFF.

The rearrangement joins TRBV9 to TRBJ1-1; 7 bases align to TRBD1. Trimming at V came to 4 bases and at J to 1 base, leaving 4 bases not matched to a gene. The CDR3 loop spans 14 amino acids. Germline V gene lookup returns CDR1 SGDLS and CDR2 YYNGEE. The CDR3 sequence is CASSPRQGNTEAFF. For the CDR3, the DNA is TGTGCCAGCAGCCCAAGACAGGGGAACACTGAAGCTTTCTTT.

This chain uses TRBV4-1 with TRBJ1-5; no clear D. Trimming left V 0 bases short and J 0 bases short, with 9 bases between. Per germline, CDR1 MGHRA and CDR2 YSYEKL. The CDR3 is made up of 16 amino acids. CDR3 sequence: CASSQDTDYSNQPQHF. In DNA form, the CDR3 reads TGCGCCAGCAGCCAAGATACTGATTATAGCAATCAGCCCCAGCATTTT.

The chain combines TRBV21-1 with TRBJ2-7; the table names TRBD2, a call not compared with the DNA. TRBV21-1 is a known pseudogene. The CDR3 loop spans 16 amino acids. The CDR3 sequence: CASSTRGGPLTYEQYF. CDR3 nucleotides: TGTGCCAGCAGCACGAGGGGGGGGCCGTTAACTTACGAGCAGTACTTC.

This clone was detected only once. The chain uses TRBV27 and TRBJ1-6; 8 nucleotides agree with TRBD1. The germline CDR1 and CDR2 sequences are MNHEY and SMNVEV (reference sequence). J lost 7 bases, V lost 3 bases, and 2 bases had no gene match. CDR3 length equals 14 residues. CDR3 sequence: CASSLDRENSPLHF. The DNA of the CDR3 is TGTGCCAGCAGTTTGGACAGGGAAAATTCACCCCTCCACTTT.

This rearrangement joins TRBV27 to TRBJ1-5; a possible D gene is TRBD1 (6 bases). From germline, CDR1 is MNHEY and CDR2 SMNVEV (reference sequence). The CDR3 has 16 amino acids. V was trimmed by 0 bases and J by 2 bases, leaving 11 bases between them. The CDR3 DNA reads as TGTGCCAGCAGTTTATCGCCTTCAGGGGGCAATCAGCCCCAGCATTTT. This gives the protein CASSLSPSGGNQPQHF.

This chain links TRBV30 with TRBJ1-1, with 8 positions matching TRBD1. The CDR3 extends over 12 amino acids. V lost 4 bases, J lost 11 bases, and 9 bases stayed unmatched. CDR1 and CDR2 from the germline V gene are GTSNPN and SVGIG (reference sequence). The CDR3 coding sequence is TGTGCCTGGAAGGAGGACAGGGAGCACGCTTTCTTT. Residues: CAWKEDREHAFF.